Here is one T cell receptor (beta chain) with its context. The antigen is not known. Sequencing was performed with immunoSEQ multiplex PCR; in TCRdb, only in-frame clones are kept and a portion is missing. The sample holds roughly 150,000 clones; roughly 91% are singletons and the top ten take approximately 5.9%. Germline CDR1 and CDR2: KGHSH and LQKENI. This CDR3 has 15 residues. V was cut by 3 bases and J by 14 bases, with 20 bases left in between. This record belongs to a study of T cell responses to AZD1222 COVID-19 vaccine. The study, taken as a whole, reports: A mostly white British donor set with more females was recruited, and clonal diversity was possibly underestimated.

This specimen consisted of peripheral blood, obtained 28 days after the second AZD1222 dose. V is TRBV18 and J is TRBJ1-6; D unclear. This clonotype was sampled from an adult who received the AZD1222 COVID-19 vaccine. The CDR3 nucleotides are TGTGCCAGCTCACCTCTCGGCGAGAGCACCGGGGCCCTCCACTTT. This translates into CASSPLGESTGALHF.